The T cell receptor (beta chain) under discussion was sequenced for a study of shared clonotypes between healthy human individuals. The assay used deep level. Per the authors' pipeline: Because ImmunoSEQ provided only junction sequences with no quality scores, the filtering differed. TCRdb's table, derived via immunoSEQ multiplex PCR, lists solely in-frame clones and lacks some. The V and J calls and clone size are taken from that table; D and trimming were inferred from the DNA. The table records under 850,000 clones, about two thirds of them present only once. The specimen was memory CD4+ T cells sorted from blood. As to subset: CD45RA-negative fraction. The receptor was isolated from a woman aged 25 to 39 in good health.

The CDR3 coding sequence is TGTGCCAGCAGCCGCCGAGGCCTAGCGGGAGGGAACCAAGAGACCCAGTACTTC. Encoded protein: CASSRRGLAGGNQETQYF. The chain couples TRBV4-2 to TRBJ2-5; 12 bases fit TRBD2. The CDR3 is made up of 18 amino acids. Germline loops: CDR1 LGHNA, CDR2 YNFKEQ. V dropped 4 bases and J dropped 0; count of bases not matched to a gene: 9.